The sequence of this TCR beta chain was determined in a study of T-cell memory formation after mild COVID-19. About the study: TCR clusters were mostly donor specific.

In its sample, this clonotype was seen many times. The antigen is not known. Study-wide points: Cross-reactive memory apparently joined, as some responding clones appeared in pre-infection memory. Among clones contracting day 15 to 85, CD4/CD8 was balanced, whereas later expanders leaned CD4+.

TCRdb itself ran the 5' RACE reads through MiXCR, one entry per CDR3 protein. The sample includes 120,000 to 150,000 distinct CDR3 sequences, 5.5% to 7% of them seen just once. CDR3 size: 16 residues. Trimming took 3 bases from V and 2 from J, leaving 10 bases between them. Germline V CDR1 and CDR2: KGHDR, SFDVKD. V gene TRBV24-1 combines with J gene TRBJ2-6; possible D gene TRBD2, 5 bases. Sequences were obtained from PBMCs or a T cell subset sorted from them (not recorded which). This receptor was identified in an adult woman who had mild COVID-19 (a few samples of this study predate the infection). Cell type and time point are not known. This CDR3 reads CATSDPILAGANVLTF. CDR3 DNA sequence: TGTGCCACCAGTGATCCCATACTAGCTGGGGCCAACGTCCTGACTTTC.